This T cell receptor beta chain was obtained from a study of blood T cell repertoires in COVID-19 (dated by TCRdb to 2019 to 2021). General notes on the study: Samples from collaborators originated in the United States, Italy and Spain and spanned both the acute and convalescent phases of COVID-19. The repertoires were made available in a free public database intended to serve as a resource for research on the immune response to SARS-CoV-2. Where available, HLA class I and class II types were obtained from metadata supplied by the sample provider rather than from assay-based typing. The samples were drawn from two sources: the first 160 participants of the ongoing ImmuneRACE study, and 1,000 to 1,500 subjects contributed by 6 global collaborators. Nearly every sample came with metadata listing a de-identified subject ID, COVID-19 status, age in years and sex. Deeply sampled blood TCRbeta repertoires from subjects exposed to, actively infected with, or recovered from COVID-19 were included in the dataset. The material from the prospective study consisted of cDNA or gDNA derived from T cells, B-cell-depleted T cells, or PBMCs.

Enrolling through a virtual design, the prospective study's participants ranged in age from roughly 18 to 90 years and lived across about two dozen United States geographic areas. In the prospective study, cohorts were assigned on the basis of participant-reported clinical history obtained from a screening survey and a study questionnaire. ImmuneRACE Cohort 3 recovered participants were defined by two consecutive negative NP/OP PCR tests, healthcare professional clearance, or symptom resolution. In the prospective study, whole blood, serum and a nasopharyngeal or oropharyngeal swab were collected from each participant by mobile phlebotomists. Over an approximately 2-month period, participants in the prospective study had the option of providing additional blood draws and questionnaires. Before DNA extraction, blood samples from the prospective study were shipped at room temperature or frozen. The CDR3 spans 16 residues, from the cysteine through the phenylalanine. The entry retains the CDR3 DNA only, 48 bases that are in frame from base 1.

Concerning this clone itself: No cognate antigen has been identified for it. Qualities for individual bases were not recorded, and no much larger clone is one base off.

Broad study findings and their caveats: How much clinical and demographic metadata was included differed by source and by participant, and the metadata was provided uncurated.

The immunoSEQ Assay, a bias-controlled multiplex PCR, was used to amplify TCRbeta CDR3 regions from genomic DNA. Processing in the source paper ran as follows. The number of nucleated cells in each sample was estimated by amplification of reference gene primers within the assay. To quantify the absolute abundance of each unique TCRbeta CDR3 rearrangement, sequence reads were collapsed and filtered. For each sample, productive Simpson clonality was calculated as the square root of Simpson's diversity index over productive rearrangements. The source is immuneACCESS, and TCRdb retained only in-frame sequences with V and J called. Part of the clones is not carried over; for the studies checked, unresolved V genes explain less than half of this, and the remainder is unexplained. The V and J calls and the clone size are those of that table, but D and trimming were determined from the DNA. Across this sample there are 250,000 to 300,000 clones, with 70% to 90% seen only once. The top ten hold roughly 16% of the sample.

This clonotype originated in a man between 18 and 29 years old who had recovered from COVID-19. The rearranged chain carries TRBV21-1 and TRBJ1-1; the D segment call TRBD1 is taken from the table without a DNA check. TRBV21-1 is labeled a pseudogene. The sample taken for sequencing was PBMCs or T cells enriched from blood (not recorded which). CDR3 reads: CASSKWRTDKNTEAFF. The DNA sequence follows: TGTGCCAGCAGCAAATGGAGGACAGACAAGAACACTGAAGCTTTCTTT.